The entry below gives a single T cell receptor beta chain sequence along with its context. What it binds is not known. Germline lookup yields CDR1 SGHAT and CDR2 FQNNGV. This CDR3 has 17 residues. The trim removed 2 bases at V and 1 base at J, leaving 4 bases unmatched. These data originate in a study of CD8 T cells in Susac syndrome. On the study more broadly: Each patient with Susac syndrome, at the time of blood draw, was therapy-naive, on corticosteroids, or on intravenous immunoglobulin alone.

Study-wide points: The CD4+ T cell repertoires of Susac syndrome were found to show no clonal expansion.

It was with random hexamers that roughly 0.45 to 1 ug RNA was reverse transcribed. MiXCR, applied by TCRdb to the immunoSEQ multiplex PCR reads, yields one record per CDR3 protein. The sample includes 200,000 or so distinct CDR3 sequences, roughly 95% of them seen just once. Susac syndrome patients met recently defined diagnostic criteria for definite or probable disease. This rearrangement joins TRBV11-2 to TRBJ2-5; 13 nucleotides agree with TRBD2. This TCR was sampled from a human donor with Susac syndrome. Sequenced sample: CD4+ T cells from PBMCs. CDR3 protein: CASSLQGLAGAQETQYF. In nucleotides, the CDR3 is TGTGCCAGCAGCTTACAAGGACTAGCGGGGGCCCAAGAGACCCAGTACTTC.